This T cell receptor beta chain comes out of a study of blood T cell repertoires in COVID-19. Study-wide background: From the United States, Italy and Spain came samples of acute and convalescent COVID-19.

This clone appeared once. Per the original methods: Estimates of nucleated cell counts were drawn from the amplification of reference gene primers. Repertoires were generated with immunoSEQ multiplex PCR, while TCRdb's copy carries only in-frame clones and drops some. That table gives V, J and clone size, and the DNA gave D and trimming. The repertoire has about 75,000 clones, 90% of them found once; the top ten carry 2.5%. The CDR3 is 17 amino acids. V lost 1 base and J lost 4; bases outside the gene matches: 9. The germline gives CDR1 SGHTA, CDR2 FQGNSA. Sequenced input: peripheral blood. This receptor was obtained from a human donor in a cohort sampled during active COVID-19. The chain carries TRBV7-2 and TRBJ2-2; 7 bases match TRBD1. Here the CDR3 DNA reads TGTGCCAGCAGCTTAGATGTAGACAGGGCTTTCACCGGGGAGCTGTTTTTT. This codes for CASSLDVDRAFTGELFF.